This T cell receptor beta chain was profiled in a study of long-term antiretroviral therapy in people with HIV. This CDR3 is 16 amino acids long. Germline lookup yields CDR1 GTSNPN and CDR2 SVGIG (reference sequence). The V segment lost 5 bases and the J segment 5 bases; nucleotides outside the gene matches: 15. Run at survey level, the immunoSEQ assay was version v3.0. The repertoire was sequenced with immunoSEQ multiplex PCR; TCRdb's copy has only in-frame clones and lacks some. The table includes some 28,000 clones, roughly 84% detected once. Whole-study findings and limits: In samples taken after ART, diversity increased but remained below transplant donor control levels. Information on adherence to ART, viral resistance or therapy changes was unavailable.

As concerns this clone: Its antigen is currently unknown.

One or more pre-ART and two or more post-ART PBMC samples were available from each donor. DNA was extracted from roughly 1-10 million thawed cryopreserved PBMC. The sequenced sample was unsorted PBMCs, obtained 0.8 years after starting antiretroviral therapy. The V call is TRBV30, the J call TRBJ1-5, with 7 bases lining up with TRBD1. This receptor was identified in a woman in her 30s with HIV. CDR3: CAWDPRGAASDQPQHF. The CDR3 DNA follows: TGTGCCTGGGACCCCAGGGGGGCGGCCTCGGATCAGCCCCAGCATTTT. Combining the CDR3 with reference TRBV30 and TRBJ1-5 gives the whole variable domain SQTIHQWPATLVQPVGSPLSLECTVEGTSNPNLYWYRQAAGRGLQLLFYSVGIGQISSEVPQNLSASRPQDRQFILSSKKLLLSDSGFYLCAWDPRGAASDQPQHFGDGTRLSIL.